This note documents a single TCR beta chain sequence. Its antigen remains undetermined. No base quality values were provided; no much bigger clone lies one nucleotide off. At one collaborating source in Seattle, patients were enrolled during active infection and were followed longitudinally through the course of disease. Each collaborating institution followed its own protocols to collect whole blood in K2EDTA tubes. For TCRbeta analysis, collaborators shipped samples as frozen whole blood, isolated PBMCs, or DNA extracted from either of those sample types. TCRbeta CDR3 regions were amplified from genomic DNA by means of the immunoSEQ Assay, a bias-controlled multiplex PCR. Concerning the study's data processing: The number of nucleated cells in each sample was estimated from the amplification of reference gene primers within the assay. Sequence reads were collapsed and filtered to measure the absolute abundance of every unique TCRbeta CDR3 rearrangement. For each sample, productive Simpson clonality was calculated as the square root of Simpson's diversity index across productive rearrangements. TCRdb re-hosts the immuneACCESS table, in-frame sequences only. Its copies lack some clones; in the studies checked, an unresolved V gene accounts for under half of them, and the cause for the rest is not known. D and trimming come from the DNA, and the V and J calls and clone size come from that table. Here the sample has 350,000 or so clones; roughly nine tenths occur a single time. The top ten clones comprise around 4% of the sample.

The source of the sample is a study of blood T cell repertoires in COVID-19 (dated by TCRdb to between 2020 and 2021). About the full investigation: Collaborator samples came from the United States, Italy and Spain and covered acute and convalescent phases of COVID-19. The repertoires were released in a freely available public database intended as a resource for research on the immune response to SARS-CoV-2. Subjects who had been exposed to COVID-19, were actively infected with it, or had recovered from it provided the deeply sampled blood TCRbeta repertoires that made up the dataset. Nearly every sample came with metadata listing a de-identified subject ID, COVID-19 status, age in years and sex. Where available, HLA class I and class II types were obtained from metadata supplied by the sample provider rather than from assay-based typing. The material from the prospective study consisted of cDNA or gDNA derived from T cells, B-cell-depleted T cells, or PBMCs. The samples were drawn from the first 160 participants of the ongoing ImmuneRACE study and from over 950 subjects provided by 6 global collaborators. The paper's findings and limits, for the study overall: Clinical and demographic metadata were provided uncurated, with the amount varying by source and participant.

Taken from the germline V gene (reference sequence), the CDR1 and CDR2 loops are LGHDT and YNNKEL. The cysteine opens and the phenylalanine closes a CDR3 of 14 amino acids. Here the CDR3 DNA is all that survives: 42 bases in frame from base 1. The V and J ends are trimmed by 2 bases and 6 bases, leaving 13 bases between them. Sequenced: peripheral blood. This chain is built from TRBV3-1 (or the pseudogene TRBV3-2) and TRBJ1-1; matching of 6 bases hints at TRBD1 as the D gene. This receptor was taken from a woman aged 60-70 years with COVID-19, enrolled during active disease. The CDR3 loop reads CASSQRAGAPEAFF. The DNA sequence reads TGTGCCAGCAGCCAAAGGGCGGGGGCCCCTGAAGCTTTCTTT.